These T cell receptor beta chains were read from a single sample in a study of CD8 T cells in Susac syndrome. TCRdb independently ran MiXCR on the immunoSEQ multiplex PCR reads; one entry per CDR3 protein. There are 150,000 or so distinct CDR3 sequences in the sample; 95% to 96% occur only once, and under 0.15% lies in the top ten. The sequencing sample was made of CD8+ T cells from PBMCs. Receptors were obtained from a human donor with multiple sclerosis. CDR3s include the opening cysteine and the closing phenylalanine or tryptophan. The D gene is left open where the match is weak. Clone size is given for some rows only: seen once, a few or many times, or a class if the clone is expanded.

J	D	size	V	DNA	CDR3
TRBJ2-1	NA	NA	TRBV7-2	TGTGCCAGCAGCTTTCGTGCTGGGGACCTCTACAATGAGCAGTTCTTC	CASSFRAGDLYNEQFF
TRBJ1-1	TRBD1	NA	TRBV30	TGTGCCTGGAGCTCGGGACAGGGGAACACTGAAGCTTTCTTT	CAWSSGQGNTEAFF
TRBJ2-1	TRBD2	NA	TRBV29-1	TGCAGCGTTTTTGGGACTAGCGGAACCTACAATGAGCAGTTCTTC	CSVFGTSGTYNEQFF
TRBJ2-1	TRBD1	NA	TRBV7-9	TGTGCCAGCAGCTTAGCACAGGGGGGCGATGAGCAGTTCTTC	CASSLAQGGDEQFF
TRBJ2-2	NA	NA	TRBV19	TGTGCCAGTAGTATCCCAACCGGGGAGCTGTTTTTT	CASSIPTGELFF
TRBJ2-5	NA	NA	TRBV20-1	TGCAGTGCTAGACGTAAAGGGGCGGGGCCAGGGGAGACCCAGTACTTC	CSARRKGAGPGETQYF
TRBJ1-2	NA	NA	TRBV5-4	TGTGCCACCCCCCGAGGAGGGGGCTACACCTTC	CATPRGGGYTF
TRBJ2-1	TRBD2	once	TRBV3-1	TGTGCCAGCAGCCTGGGACTAGCGGACAATGAGCAGTTCTTC	CASSLGLADNEQFF
TRBJ2-5	NA	few	TRBV9	TGTGCCAGCAGCCAAGCCTTAGGGGAAGAGACCCAGTACTTC	CASSQALGEETQYF
TRBJ2-1	TRBD2	NA	TRBV12-3/TRBV12-4	TGTGCCAGCAGTTTCCCCAGCGGGGGCCCTTACAATGAGCAGTTCTTC	CASSFPSGGPYNEQFF
TRBJ2-1	NA	NA	TRBV13	TGTGCCAGCAGCTTAACGGGTGATGAGCAGTTCTTC	CASSLTGDEQFF
TRBJ1-5	NA	NA	TRBV27	TGTGCCAGCAGTTTCCAAGGGGGCAATCAGCCCCAGCATTTT	CASSFQGGNQPQHF
TRBJ2-1	NA	NA	TRBV16	TGTGCCAGCAGCGTAACGACAGGCTACAATGAGCAGTTCTTC	CASSVTTGYNEQFF
TRBJ2-1	TRBD2	NA	TRBV19	TGTGCCAGTAGAGGGACTAGCGGATACTACAATGAGCAGTTCTTC	CASRGTSGYYNEQFF
TRBJ1-6	TRBD1	NA	TRBV25-1	TGTGCCAGCAGTGTTTTGACAGGGCGGAATTCACCCCTCCACTTT	CASSVLTGRNSPLHF
TRBJ1-1	TRBD1	NA	TRBV6-1	TGTGCCAGCAGAACCCTTCACAGGGGGCGGGGGAACACTGAAGCTTTCTTT	CASRTLHRGRGNTEAFF
TRBJ2-5	NA	NA	TRBV27	TGTGCCAGCAGTTTATTGTCCCGGATTGTGGAGACCCAGTACTTC	CASSLLSRIVETQYF
TRBJ2-1	TRBD1	NA	TRBV4-1	TGCGCCAGCAGCCAAGATTTGGGACAGGGTGTGGATGAGCAGTTCTTC	CASSQDLGQGVDEQFF
TRBJ1-6	TRBD1	NA	TRBV30	TGTGCCTGGGGGACAGGGAGGCCCCTCCACTTT	CAWGTGRPLHF
TRBJ2-1	NA	once	TRBV6-2/TRBV6-3	TGTGCCAGCAGTCCACGGGTTCATGAGCAGTTCTTC	CASSPRVHEQFF
TRBJ2-5	NA	once	TRBV6-6	TGTGCCAGCCGGGGTCAGAAGACCCAGTACTTC	CASRGQKTQYF
TRBJ1-1	TRBD1	NA	TRBV29-1	TGCAGCGTTACAGGGGCCGGAGGTCCTGAAGCTTTCTTT	CSVTGAGGPEAFF
TRBJ2-7	NA	NA	TRBV3-1	TGTGCCAGCAGCCAAGATAACAACCCCTACGAGCAGTACTTC	CASSQDNNPYEQYF
TRBJ2-5	TRBD2	NA	TRBV6-2/TRBV6-3	TGTGCCAGCAGTGGACTAGCGGGAGAAGAGACCCAGTACTTC	CASSGLAGEETQYF
TRBJ1-2	NA	NA	TRBV2	TGTGCCAGCAGTGAAGGTGCCCATGGCTACACCTTC	CASSEGAHGYTF
TRBJ1-5	NA	NA	TRBV7-9	TGTGCCAGCCGGGGGGGTAGCAATCAGCCCCAGCATTTT	CASRGGSNQPQHF
TRBJ1-1	TRBD1	NA	TRBV30	TGTGCCCTATCGACAGGGGATGGGACTGAAGCTTTCTTT	CALSTGDGTEAFF
TRBJ2-1	NA	NA	TRBV15	TGTGCCACCAGCAATGGGGAGCGGCGGGGGCCTGACCAGTTCTTC	CATSNGERRGPDQFF
TRBJ1-1	NA	NA	TRBV3-1	TGTGCCAGCAGCCAGAGGGGTCAGGTGGGAGGAACTGAAGCTTTCTTT	CASSQRGQVGGTEAFF
TRBJ2-7	NA	NA	TRBV29-1	TGCAGCGTTGAGGGTGGCGAAGCCTACGAGCAGTACTTC	CSVEGGEAYEQYF
TRBJ2-1	NA	NA	TRBV19	TGTGCCAGTAGTCTCCTTCTGGGTGAGCAGTTCTTC	CASSLLLGEQFF
TRBJ2-5	NA	NA	TRBV7-9	TGTGCCAGCAGATTCCGAGGAGAGACCCAGTACTTC	CASRFRGETQYF
TRBJ1-1	NA	NA	TRBV24-1	TGTGCCACCCAATTGGACAACCAAATCCCTGAAGCTTTCTTT	CATQLDNQIPEAFF
TRBJ1-5	NA	NA	TRBV12-3/TRBV12-4	TGTGCCAGCAGCCCACGAAGCCAGGGAGTGAGTCAGCCCCAGCATTTT	CASSPRSQGVSQPQHF
TRBJ2-7	TRBD1	NA	TRBV20-1	TGCAGTGCGTACGGGACAGGGGCCTACGAGCAGTACTTC	CSAYGTGAYEQYF
TRBJ2-7	NA	NA	TRBV11-1	TGTGCCAGCAGCGTCTCCCGTGTTCCCTACGAGCAGTACTTC	CASSVSRVPYEQYF
TRBJ2-3	NA	NA	TRBV29-1	TGCAGCGTTCCCGCCTTTACGACCACAGATACGCAGTATTTT	CSVPAFTTTDTQYF
TRBJ1-1	NA	NA	TRBV7-9	TGTGCCAGCAGCTTAGGGGCAGCAGGGGACACTGAAGCTTTCTTT	CASSLGAAGDTEAFF
TRBJ2-4	TRBD1	NA	TRBV7-2	TGTGCCAGCAGTCTGGGACAGGGTGTCGACATTCAGTACTTC	CASSLGQGVDIQYF
TRBJ2-1	NA	NA	TRBV20-1	TGCAGTGCTAGGGCTCCTTACTCCTACAATGAGCAGTTCTTC	CSARAPYSYNEQFF
TRBJ2-7	NA	NA	TRBV20-1	TGCAGTGCTAGAGACCCCCGGGAGAACTCCTACGAGCAGTACTTC	CSARDPRENSYEQYF
TRBJ1-1	NA	NA	TRBV6-5	TGTGCCAGCAGTTACTCGATCCGGTGGAACACTGAAGCTTTCTTT	CASSYSIRWNTEAFF